This is a list of T cell receptor beta chains from one sample in a study of T cell changes during pregnancy in multiple sclerosis. TCRdb's copy holds only in-frame clones and misses some; the assay was immunoSEQ multiplex PCR. The table has about 60,000 clones, roughly 90% seen once; the top ten hold around 0.85%. The specimen comprised peripheral blood, sampled before pregnancy. The receptors originated from a female donor with multiple sclerosis, enrolled in a pregnancy study. Each CDR3 is given with its conserved first and last residue. Fields, in order: J gene, D gene, V gene, CDR3 length, clone size, CDR3 protein, CDR3 DNA. The D gene is left open where the match is weak. Not all rows give a size; the values are once, few, many and, for expanded clones, a class.

>TRBJ1-5|NA|TRBV27|14|NA
CASSLGGDNQPQHF
TGTGCCAGCAGTTTAGGAGGGGATAATCAGCCCCAGCATTTT
>TRBJ2-1|TRBD1|TRBV7-3|16|NA
CASSLTGTGPTNEQFF
TGTGCCAGCAGCTTAACCGGGACAGGGCCCACGAATGAGCAGTTCTTC
>TRBJ2-7|TRBD2|TRBV7-9|15|once
CASSPASGVFYEQYF
TGTGCCAGCAGCCCCGCCAGCGGGGTATTCTACGAGCAGTACTTC
>TRBJ1-1|TRBD1|TRBV25-1|16|NA
CASSAGRGVMNTEAFF
TGTGCCAGCAGTGCTGGCAGGGGGGTTATGAACACTGAAGCTTTCTTT
>TRBJ1-1|TRBD1|TRBV18|15|NA
CASSQGQGRTAEAFF
TGTGCCAGCTCTCAAGGACAGGGACGAACCGCTGAAGCTTTCTTT
>TRBJ1-6|TRBD1|TRBV7-2|15|once
CASSSTGVDNSPLHF
TGTGCCAGCAGCTCAACAGGGGTCGATAATTCACCCCTCCACTTT
>TRBJ1-2|TRBD1|TRBV25-1|14|NA
CASSETGGAGGYTF
TGTGCCAGCAGTGAAACAGGGGGGGCAGGGGGCTACACCTTC
>TRBJ1-2|NA|TRBV6-5|13|NA
CASSYSDYRGYTF
TGTGCCAGCAGTTACTCGGACTACAGGGGCTACACCTTC
>TRBJ1-2|NA|TRBV9|12|NA
CASSWSNYGYTF
TGTGCCAGCAGTTGGAGTAACTATGGCTACACCTTC
>TRBJ2-1|TRBD2|TRBV9|15|NA
CASSVGGGRYNEQFF
TGTGCCAGCAGCGTAGGCGGGGGGCGGTACAATGAGCAGTTCTTC
>TRBJ1-1|NA|TRBV9|13|NA
CASSVAMNTEAFF
TGTGCCAGCAGCGTAGCCATGAACACTGAAGCTTTCTTT
>TRBJ2-7|NA|TRBV4-2|13|NA
CASSQAVAYEQYF
TGTGCCAGCAGCCAAGCAGTGGCCTACGAGCAGTACTTC
>TRBJ2-5|TRBD2|TRBV4-1|15|NA
CASSLLTGGPETQYF
TGCGCCAGCAGCCTTCTAACGGGGGGGCCTGAGACCCAGTACTTC
>TRBJ1-3|TRBD1|TRBV25-1|16|NA
CASSESRTGSGNTIYF
TGTGCCAGCAGTGAATCCCGGACAGGGTCTGGAAACACCATATATTTT
>TRBJ2-5|NA|TRBV7-3|13|NA
CASSLMRQETQYF
TGTGCCAGCAGCTTAATGCGGCAAGAGACCCAGTACTTC
>TRBJ2-7|TRBD1|TRBV5-8|14|NA
CASSFQGAAYEQYF
TGTGCCAGCAGCTTCCAGGGGGCAGCCTACGAGCAGTACTTC
>TRBJ2-7|NA|TRBV6-5|13|NA
CASSRGEAYEQYF
TGTGCCAGCAGCCGAGGGGAGGCCTACGAGCAGTACTTC
>TRBJ1-4|TRBD1|TRBV7-2|16|NA
CASSRSDGRGREKLFF
TGTGCCAGCAGCCGTAGTGACGGCAGGGGGCGGGAAAAACTGTTTTTT
>TRBJ1-2|TRBD1|TRBV6-1|14|NA
CASSERGQINGYTF
TGTGCCAGCAGTGAACGGGGACAGATAAATGGCTACACCTTC
>TRBJ2-2|NA|TRBV19|15|NA
CASSIRQAGTGELFF
TGTGCCAGTAGTATCCGTCAGGCGGGCACCGGGGAGCTGTTTTTT
>TRBJ2-5|TRBD1|TRBV11-1|16|NA
CASSPQGAWLEETQYF
TGTGCCAGCAGCCCCCAGGGGGCCTGGTTAGAAGAGACCCAGTACTTC
>TRBJ2-1|NA|TRBV30|12|NA
CAGEGVYNEQFF
TGTGCCGGAGAGGGGGTTTACAATGAGCAGTTCTTC